The entry below describes one T cell receptor (beta chain). Antigen: not known. The data are from a study of cytomegalovirus exposure and HLA in healthy donors. The study's findings and limits: Per a prior analysis, the majority of TCR beta V segments were productive roughly 87% or roughly 30% of the time.

The CDR3 consists of 15 residues. Trimming left V 0 bases short and J 4 bases short, with 12 bases between. Germline CDR1 reads MNHNY; CDR2 reads SVGAGI (reference sequence). The primer mix had 60 Vbeta and 13 Jbeta primers. Assay: immunoSEQ multiplex PCR; the TCRdb copy retains only in-frame clones and omits some. The sample records 210,000 or so clones, approximately 80% being singletons. Sequencing input: PBMCs. V is TRBV6-6 and J is TRBJ1-1, with a weak D call TRBD1 (5 bases). The receptor's source is a girl between 5 and 17 years old in good health and CMV-seronegative. DNA of the CDR3: TGTGCCAGCAGTTACTCGATCCAGGGCCCCACTGAAGCTTTCTTT. Translated, it gives CASSYSIQGPTEAFF.